A single T cell receptor (beta chain) is shown here with its context. What it binds is unknown. The data were taken from a study of T cell responses to AZD1222 COVID-19 vaccine. Sequencing was performed with immunoSEQ multiplex PCR; in TCRdb, only in-frame clones are kept and a portion is missing. Seen here are 100,000 to 150,000 clones, roughly 88% observed once, and the top ten hold around 6%. There are 13 residues in the CDR3. Germline V CDR1 and CDR2: LNHDA, SQIVND (reference sequence). Trimming took off 6 bases at V and 2 bases at J, with 10 bases between the two ends. Broader study findings: Only a handful of AZD1222 recipients, more than five in all, had baseline seropositivity.

The V call is TRBV19, the J call TRBJ2-5, with D possibly matching TRBD2 (5 bases). The sample here was peripheral blood, taken on day 0 of AZD1222 vaccination. The receptor's source is an adult in good health. The CDR3 here is CASRRTGQETQYF. For the CDR3, the DNA is TGTGCCAGTAGGAGGACTGGGCAAGAGACCCAGTACTTC.